The source of this TCR beta chain is a study of cytomegalovirus exposure and HLA in healthy donors. CDR3 length: 15 amino acids. Germline V gene lookup returns CDR1 MNHNS and CDR2 SASEGT. Trimming removed 2 bases from V and 0 bases from J; junction bases left unmatched: 0. This clone has just a few counts. Primers included in the PCR were 60 Vbeta and 13 Jbeta primers. Generated by immunoSEQ multiplex PCR, the TCRdb table keeps only in-frame clones and is missing some. The sample holds more than 90,000 clones, 70% to 80% seen once. This sequence originates from a woman aged 18 to 35 in good health and CMV-seropositive. The V and J genes are TRBV6-1 and TRBJ2-1, with TRBD2 identical over 8 bases. Sample: PBMCs. CDR3 sequence reads: CASSELAGSYNEQFF. The DNA for the CDR3 is TGTGCCAGCAGTGAACTAGCGGGCTCCTACAATGAGCAGTTCTTC.